A selection of T cell receptor beta chains follows, all from one sample in a study of blood T cell repertoires in COVID-19. Sequencing used immunoSEQ multiplex PCR; TCRdb keeps in-frame clones, though not all of them. The data contain 150,000 to 200,000 clones, under 95% of them singletons. The sequencing sample was made of peripheral blood. These receptors were collected from a man aged 18 to 29 with COVID-19, enrolled during active disease. CDR3s include the opening cysteine and the closing phenylalanine or tryptophan. The D gene is left open where the match is weak. Where a row states a size, it is once, few, many or the class of an expanded clone; other rows omit it.

j_call d_call v_call clone_size cdr3_aa cdr3_nt
TRBJ1-2 NA TRBV2 few CASSEASRGNGYTF TGTGCCAGCAGTGAAGCCTCAAGAGGGAATGGCTACACCTTC
TRBJ2-1 TRBD2 TRBV5-4 NA CASSFRTSGPDEQFF TGTGCCAGCAGCTTCCGGACTAGCGGCCCAGATGAGCAGTTCTTC
TRBJ1-5 NA TRBV19 NA CASSRERFNQPQHF TGTGCCAGTAGTAGGGAGCGATTCAATCAGCCCCAGCATTTT
TRBJ1-2 NA TRBV6-5 once CASSYGLWNGYTF TGTGCCAGCAGCTACGGACTTTGGAATGGCTACACCTTC
TRBJ2-1 TRBD2 TRBV30 NA CAWSVWRSGRLNEQFF TGTGCCTGGAGTGTATGGCGGAGCGGGAGGTTGAATGAGCAGTTCTTC
TRBJ2-5 TRBD1 TRBV19 NA CASSPPTGKVSQYF TGTGCCAGTAGCCCCCCGACAGGGAAAGTGTCCCAGTACTTC
TRBJ2-3 TRBD2 TRBV11-2 NA CASSLVGGTDTQYF TGTGCCAGCAGCTTAGTGGGGGGGACAGATACGCAGTATTTT
TRBJ2-1 TRBD1 TRBV24-1 NA CATMDRSYNEQFF TGTGCCACCATGGACAGGTCCTACAATGAGCAGTTCTTC
TRBJ2-1 TRBD1 TRBV4-2 once CASSRDRVGNEQFF TGTGCCAGCAGCCGGGACAGGGTGGGCAATGAGCAGTTCTTC
TRBJ2-7 NA TRBV19 NA CASSYYQGSSYEQYF TGTGCCAGTAGCTACTACCAGGGGAGCTCCTACGAGCAGTACTTC
TRBJ2-1 NA TRBV24-1 NA CATSTRGNEQFF TGTGCCACCAGTACCAGGGGCAATGAGCAGTTCTTC
TRBJ2-1 NA TRBV19 NA CATQWTTGSYNEQFF TGTGCCACCCAATGGACTACGGGCTCCTACAATGAGCAGTTCTTC
TRBJ1-3 NA TRBV5-6 few CASSLPSGSGNTIYF TGTGCCAGCAGCTTGCCCAGTGGTTCTGGAAACACCATATATTTT
TRBJ2-1 TRBD1 TRBV29-1 NA CSVDETGGNEQFF TGCAGCGTTGATGAGACAGGGGGCAATGAGCAGTTCTTC
TRBJ2-2 TRBD2 TRBV7-2 NA CASSPNGGGNTGELFF TGTGCCAGCAGCCCAAATGGGGGGGGTAACACCGGGGAGCTGTTTTTT
TRBJ2-2 TRBD1 TRBV6-6 NA CASSHLRGQGPPNTGELFF TGTGCCAGCAGTCACCTGCGGGGACAGGGGCCCCCGAACACCGGGGAGCTGTTTTTT
TRBJ2-1 NA TRBV6-2/TRBV6-3 NA CASGLSTSYNEQFF TGTGCCAGCGGCCTATCCACTTCCTACAATGAGCAGTTCTTC
TRBJ2-7 NA TRBV21-1 NA CASSKAPLGCRREDYEQYF TGTGCCAGCAGCAAAGCGCCTTTAGGTTGTCGGCGGGAGGACTACGAGCAGTACTTC
TRBJ2-1 NA TRBV4-3 NA CASSQEGAGSSYNEQFF TGCGCCAGCAGCCAAGAAGGGGCGGGGAGCTCCTACAATGAGCAGTTCTTC
TRBJ2-7 NA TRBV3-1/TRBV3-2 NA CASSRVASSYEQYF TGTGCCAGCAGCCGAGTAGCGAGCTCCTACGAGCAGTACTTC
TRBJ2-2 NA TRBV4-2 few CASSQAVGATGELFF TGTGCCAGCAGCCAAGCGGTGGGAGCCACCGGGGAGCTGTTTTTT
TRBJ2-1 NA TRBV4-1 NA CASSQVRSSRHEQFF TGCGCCAGCAGCCAAGTGAGGTCCAGTAGGCATGAGCAGTTCTTC